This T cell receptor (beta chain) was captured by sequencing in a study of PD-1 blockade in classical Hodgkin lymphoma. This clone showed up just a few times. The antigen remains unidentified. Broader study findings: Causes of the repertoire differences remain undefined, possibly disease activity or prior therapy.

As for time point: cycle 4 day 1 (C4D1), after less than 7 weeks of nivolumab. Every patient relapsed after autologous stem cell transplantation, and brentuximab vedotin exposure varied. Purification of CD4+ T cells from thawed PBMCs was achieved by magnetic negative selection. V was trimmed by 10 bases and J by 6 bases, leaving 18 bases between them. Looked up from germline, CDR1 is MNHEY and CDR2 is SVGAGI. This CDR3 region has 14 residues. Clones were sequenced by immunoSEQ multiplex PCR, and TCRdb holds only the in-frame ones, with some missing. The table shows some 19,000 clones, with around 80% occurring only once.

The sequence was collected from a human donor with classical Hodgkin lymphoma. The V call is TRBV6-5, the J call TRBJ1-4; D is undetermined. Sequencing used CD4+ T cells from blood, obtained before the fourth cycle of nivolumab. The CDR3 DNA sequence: TGTGCCACCTCTGACGCAGGATGGGATGAAAAACTGTTTTTT. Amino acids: CATSDAGWDEKLFF.